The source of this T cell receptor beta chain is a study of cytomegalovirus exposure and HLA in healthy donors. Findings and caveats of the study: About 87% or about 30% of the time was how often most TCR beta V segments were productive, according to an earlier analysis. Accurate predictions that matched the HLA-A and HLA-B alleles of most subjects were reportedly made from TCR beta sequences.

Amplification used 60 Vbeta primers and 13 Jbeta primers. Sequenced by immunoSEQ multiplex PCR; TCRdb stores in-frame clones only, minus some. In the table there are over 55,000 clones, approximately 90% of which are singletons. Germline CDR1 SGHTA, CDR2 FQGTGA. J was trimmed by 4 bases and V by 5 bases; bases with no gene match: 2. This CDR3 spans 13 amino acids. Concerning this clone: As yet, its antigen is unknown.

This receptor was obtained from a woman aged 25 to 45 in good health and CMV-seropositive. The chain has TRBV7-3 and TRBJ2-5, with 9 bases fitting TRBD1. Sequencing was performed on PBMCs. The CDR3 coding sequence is TGTGCCAGCAGCAGGGGACAGGGAGAGACCCAGTACTTC. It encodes CASSRGQGETQYF. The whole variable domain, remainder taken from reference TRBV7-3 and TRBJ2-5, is GAGVSQTPSNKVTEKGKYVELRCDPISGHTALYWYRQSLGQGPEFLIYFQGTGAADDSGLPNDRFFAVRPEGSVSTLKIQRTERGDSAVYLCASSRGQGETQYFGPGTRLLVL.